This TCR beta chain was sequenced in a study of PD-1 blockade in mismatch repair-deficient tumors. Regarding the study as a whole: Tumor-resident clones, often absent from pretreatment blood, expanded after pembrolizumab and then contracted.

The TCR-sequenced patients were three responders to pembrolizumab. Losses at the gene ends were 3 bases for V and 5 bases for J; bases not matched to a gene: 3. CDR1 is LNHDA, CDR2 SQIVND, per germline (reference sequence). The CDR3 runs 14 residues. The count of this clone is one. No antigen is known for it. The method was immunoSEQ multiplex PCR; TCRdb's version includes in-frame clones alone and lacks a portion of them. The sample has about 20,000 clones; almost 85% are singletons. The sample in question was peripheral blood, obtained 2 weeks after starting pembrolizumab. The rearrangement links TRBV19 to TRBJ2-5; 10 bases match TRBD2. This TCR derives from an adult with mismatch repair-deficient cancer. Written as DNA, the CDR3 is TGTGCCAGTAGTATCGCTAGCGGGAGCGAGACCCAGTACTTC. This gives the protein CASSIASGSETQYF.